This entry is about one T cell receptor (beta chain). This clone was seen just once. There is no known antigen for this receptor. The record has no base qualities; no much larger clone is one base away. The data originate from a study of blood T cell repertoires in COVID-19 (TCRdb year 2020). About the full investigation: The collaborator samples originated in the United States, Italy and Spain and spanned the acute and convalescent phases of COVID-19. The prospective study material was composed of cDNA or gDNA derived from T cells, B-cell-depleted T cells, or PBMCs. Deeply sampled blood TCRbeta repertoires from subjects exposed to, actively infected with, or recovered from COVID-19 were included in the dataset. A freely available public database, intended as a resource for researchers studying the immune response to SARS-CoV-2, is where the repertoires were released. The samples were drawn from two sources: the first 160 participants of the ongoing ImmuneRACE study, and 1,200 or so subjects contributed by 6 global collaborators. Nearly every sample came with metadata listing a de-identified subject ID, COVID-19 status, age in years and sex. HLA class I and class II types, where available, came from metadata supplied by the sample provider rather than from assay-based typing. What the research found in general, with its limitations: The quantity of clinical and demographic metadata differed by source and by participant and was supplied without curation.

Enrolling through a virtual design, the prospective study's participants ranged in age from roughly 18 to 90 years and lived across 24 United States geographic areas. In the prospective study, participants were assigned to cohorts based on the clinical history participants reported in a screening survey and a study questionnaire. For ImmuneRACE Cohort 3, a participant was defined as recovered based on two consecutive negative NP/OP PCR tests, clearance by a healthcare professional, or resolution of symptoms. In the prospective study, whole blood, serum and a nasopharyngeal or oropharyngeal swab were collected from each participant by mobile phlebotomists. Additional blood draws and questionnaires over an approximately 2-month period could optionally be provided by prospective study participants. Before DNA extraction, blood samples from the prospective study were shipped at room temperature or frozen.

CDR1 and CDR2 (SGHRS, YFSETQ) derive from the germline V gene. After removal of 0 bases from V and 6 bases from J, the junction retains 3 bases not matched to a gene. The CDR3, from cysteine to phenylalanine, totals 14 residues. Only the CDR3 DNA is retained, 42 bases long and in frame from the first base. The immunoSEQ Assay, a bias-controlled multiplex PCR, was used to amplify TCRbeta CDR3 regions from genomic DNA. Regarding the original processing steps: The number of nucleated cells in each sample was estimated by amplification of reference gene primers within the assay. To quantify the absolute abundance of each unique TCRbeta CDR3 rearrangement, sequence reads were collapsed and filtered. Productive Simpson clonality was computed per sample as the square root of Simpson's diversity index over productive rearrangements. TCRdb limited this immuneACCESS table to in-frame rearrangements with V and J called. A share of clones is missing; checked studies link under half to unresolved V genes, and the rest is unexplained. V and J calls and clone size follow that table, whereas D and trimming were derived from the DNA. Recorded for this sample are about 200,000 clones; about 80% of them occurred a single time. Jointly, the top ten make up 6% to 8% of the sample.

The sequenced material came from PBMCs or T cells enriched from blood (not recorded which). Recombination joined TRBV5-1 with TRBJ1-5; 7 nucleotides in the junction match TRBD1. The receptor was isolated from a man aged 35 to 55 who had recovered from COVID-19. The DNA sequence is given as TGCGCCAGCAGCTTGGTAGGGGGCACTCAGCCCCAGCATTTT. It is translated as CASSLVGGTQPQHF.